In this sample, the clone carrying this T cell receptor (beta chain) turned up a few times. Amplifying from RNA transcripts, the study obtained TCR beta CDR3 regions. An initial RT-PCR round employing HTBI primers preceded a second-round multiplex PCR. MiXCR, applied by TCRdb to the multiplex PCR reads, yields one record per CDR3 protein. The sample contains some 1.1 million distinct CDR3 sequences, about 36% of which appear only once. The source of the sample is a study of Graves' ophthalmopathy and Graves' hyperthyroidism. Trimming pared 1 base from V and 0 bases from J, leaving 16 bases between. The CDR3 extends over 17 amino acids. Germline CDR1 is SEHNR and CDR2 is FQNEAQ (reference sequence).

The clonotype was recovered from an adult man with Graves' hyperthyroidism. The sequencing sample was made of peripheral blood or thyroid tissue (not recorded which). This chain connects TRBV7-9 to TRBJ2-7; D may correspond to TRBD1 or TRBD2 (5 bases each). CDR3 in DNA: TGTGCCAGCAGCTTAGTTACCGGGACGGGTAGCTCCTACGAGCAGTACTTC. This gives the protein CASSLVTGTGSSYEQYF.